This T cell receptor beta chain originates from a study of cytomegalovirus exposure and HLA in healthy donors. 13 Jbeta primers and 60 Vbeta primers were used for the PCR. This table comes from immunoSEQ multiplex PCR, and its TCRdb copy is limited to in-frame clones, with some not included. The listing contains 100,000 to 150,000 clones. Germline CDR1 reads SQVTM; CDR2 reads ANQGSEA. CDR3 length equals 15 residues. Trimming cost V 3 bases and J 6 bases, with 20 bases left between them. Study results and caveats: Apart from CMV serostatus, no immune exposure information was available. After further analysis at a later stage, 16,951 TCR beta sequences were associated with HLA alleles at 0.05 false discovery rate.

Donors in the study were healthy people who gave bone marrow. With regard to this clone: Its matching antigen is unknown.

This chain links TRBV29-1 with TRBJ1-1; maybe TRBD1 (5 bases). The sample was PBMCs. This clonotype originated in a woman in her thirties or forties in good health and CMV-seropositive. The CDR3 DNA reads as TGCAGCGTTGAGCCTCACCGGGACTGGCACCCTGAAGCTTTCTTT. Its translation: CSVEPHRDWHPEAFF.